This entry lists 20 T cell receptor beta chains sequenced from one sample in a study of blood T cell repertoires in COVID-19. Clones were read by immunoSEQ multiplex PCR, and TCRdb kept only the in-frame ones, dropping some. The sample includes roughly 440,000 clones, approximately 88% seen only once; the top ten take roughly 12%. The sample was peripheral blood. These receptors originate from a woman between 45 and 65 years old with COVID-19, enrolled during active disease.

The chain links TRBV15 to TRBJ1-1; no reliable D call. The ends were cut back, 0 bases at V and 0 bases at J, with 5 bases in the middle. CDR1 is LNHNV, CDR2 YYDKDF, per germline (reference sequence). The CDR3 length is 14 residues. CDR3 in DNA: TGTGCCACCAGCAGAGATCTAGTGAACACTGAAGCTTTCTTT. Translating gives CATSRDLVNTEAFF.

Concerning this clone: A single base separates this from a much larger clone, so it may be a read error. The chain joins TRBV14 to TRBJ2-7, with unresolved D. Germline values: CDR1 SGHDN, CDR2 FVKESK. Trimming removed 2 bases from V and 4 bases from J, with 3 bases in between. CDR3 length: 11 amino acids. The DNA for the CDR3 is TGTGCCAGCAGCCAACATTACGAGCAGTACTTC. It is translated as CASSQHYEQYF. The whole variable domain, remainder taken from reference TRBV14 and TRBJ2-7, is EAGVTQFPSHSVIEKGQTVTLRCDPISGHDNLYWYRRVMGKEIKFLLHFVKESKQDESGMPNNRFLAERTGGTYSTLKVQPAELEDSGVYFCASSQHYEQYFGPGTRLTVT.

The V call is TRBV19, the J call TRBJ1-5, with D maybe TRBD1 (6 bases). Germline CDR1 reads LNHDA; CDR2 reads SQIVND (reference sequence). The CDR3 loop spans 16 amino acids. Trimming removed 5 bases from V and 0 bases from J, with 14 bases in between. CDR3 amino acids: CASSPLRQDSNQPQHF. CDR3 nucleotide sequence: TGTGCCAGTAGTCCCCTCCGACAGGATAGCAATCAGCCCCAGCATTTT.

The chain uses TRBV11-2 and TRBJ1-3; TRBD1 matches at 7 bases. Germline V gives CDR1 SGHAT, CDR2 FQNNGV. The CDR3 consists of 15 residues. With V trimmed by 5 bases and J by 8 bases, 12 bases remained unmatched. CDR3: CASSTHRGRIDTIYF. CDR3 nucleotides: TGTGCCAGCAGCACCCACAGGGGTAGAATAGACACCATATATTTT.

V and J are TRBV28 and TRBJ2-7; TRBD1 matches at 8 bases. The V gene's germline CDR1 is MDHEN and CDR2 SYDVKM. The CDR3 sequence is 14 residues long. After removal of 2 bases from V and 9 bases from J, the junction contained 9 bases not matched to a gene. For the CDR3, the DNA is TGTGCCAGCAGTTTAGGGCAGGGGGCGCTAAGGCAGTACTTC. It encodes CASSLGQGALRQYF.

The chain combines TRBV2 with TRBJ1-1, with D unclear. The V end was cut by 5 bases, the J end by 0 bases, with 10 bases between. CDR3 length: 14 residues. Germline V lookup: CDR1 SNHLY, CDR2 FYNNEI. The CDR3 spells CASSTQIMNTEAFF. The CDR3 bases are TGTGCCAGCAGTACACAGATCATGAACACTGAAGCTTTCTTT.

V is TRBV6-5 and J is TRBJ1-2; TRBD1 matches at 7 bases. Germline-derived CDR1 and CDR2 are MNHEY and SVGAGI. CDR3 size: 16 residues. The junction had 7 bases not matched to a gene; V was cut back by 0 bases and J by 3 bases. The CDR3: CASSYSHDRVDYGYTF. CDR3 nucleotides: TGTGCCAGCAGTTACTCCCATGACAGGGTGGACTATGGCTACACCTTC.

The V gene is TRBV11-2, the J gene TRBJ1-1; 7 bases match TRBD1. There are 14 residues in the CDR3. CDR1 is SGHAT and CDR2 is FQNNGV in the germline V gene. After removal of 0 bases from V and 8 bases from J, the junction contained 6 bases not matched to a gene. Here the CDR3 reads CASSLDLLTGEAFF. CDR3 DNA sequence: TGTGCCAGCAGCTTAGATCTATTGACAGGGGAAGCTTTCTTT.

This sequence joins TRBV30 and TRBJ2-5; tentative D call: TRBD2 (7 bases). The CDR3 contains 13 residues. Germline V lookup: CDR1 GTSNPN, CDR2 SVGIG (reference sequence). The V end lost 2 bases, the J end lost 7 bases, and 14 bases lay between the germline ends. The CDR3 sequence is CAWSSGGGGTQYF. The DNA of the CDR3 is TGTGCCTGGAGTTCCGGGGGCGGGGGGACCCAGTACTTC. Combining the CDR3 with reference TRBV30 and TRBJ2-5 gives the whole variable domain SQTIHQWPATLVQPVGSPLSLECTVEGTSNPNLYWYRQAAGRGLQLLFYSVGIGQISSEVPQNLSASRPQDRQFILSSKKLLLSDSGFYLCAWSSGGGGTQYFGPGTRLLVL.

In this sample, this clone turned up once. The V and J genes are TRBV11-3 and TRBJ2-1, with D possibly being TRBD1 (5 bases). Trimming took 5 bases from V and 11 from J, leaving 13 bases between them. The CDR3 sequence is 12 residues long. Per germline, CDR1 SGHNT and CDR2 YENEEA. The DNA of the CDR3 is TGTGCCAGCAGCCACAATGTGGGGCAGCAGTTCTTC. Translated: CASSHNVGQQFF.

CDR3 in amino acids: CASSPLRGQGLYEQYF. CDR3 in DNA: TGTGCCAGCAGCCCCCTTAGGGGACAGGGACTCTACGAGCAGTACTTC. The chain joins TRBV11-2 to TRBJ2-7; the match to TRBD1 covers 9 bases. CDR3 length equals 16 residues. Germline V lookup: CDR1 SGHAT, CDR2 FQNNGV. The J segment lost 3 bases and the V segment lost 5 bases, leaving 11 bases of the junction unmatched.

This chain's CDR3 is CASWSGAPEQYF. The CDR3 DNA reads as TGTGCCAGCTGGTCAGGGGCCCCCGAGCAGTACTTC. This chain connects TRBV6-5 to TRBJ2-7; D perhaps matches TRBD1 (6 bases). The ends were cut back, 8 bases at V and 6 bases at J, with 14 bases in the middle. The CDR3 runs to 12 residues. Germline assignment: CDR1 MNHEY and CDR2 SVGAGI.

CDR3 in amino acids: CASSLTTGYRQPQHF. Here the CDR3 DNA reads TGTGCCAGCAGTTTAACAACAGGGTATCGTCAGCCCCAGCATTTT. V usage is TRBV6-5 and J usage is TRBJ1-5, with D maybe TRBD1 (6 bases). Per germline, CDR1 MNHEY and CDR2 SVGAGI. This CDR3 has 15 amino acids. V lost 4 bases and J 6 bases, leaving 16 bases between the germline ends.

This chain connects TRBV7-9 to TRBJ2-1; 7 bases are a match to TRBD2. Per germline, CDR1 SEHNR and CDR2 FQNEAQ (reference sequence). The trim removed 5 bases at V and 8 bases at J, leaving 6 bases unmatched. This CDR3 spans 13 amino acids. The CDR3 sequence is CASSQPSGDEQFF. The CDR3 region has the DNA TGTGCCAGCAGCCAACCCAGCGGGGATGAGCAGTTCTTC.

J is TRBJ2-5 and V is TRBV19; TRBD1 might be the D (6 bases). Between the trimmed V and J ends, which lost 5 bases and 5 bases, there was a span of 21 bases. CDR3 length equals 16 residues. Germline V gene data show CDR1 as LNHDA and CDR2 as SQIVND (reference sequence). The CDR3 DNA reads TGTGCCAGTAGTCTAAACAGTCCAGGGGTAGTGGAGACCCAGTACTTC. It codes for CASSLNSPGVVETQYF.

The rearrangement joins TRBV7-9 to TRBJ2-7; D call uncertain. Germline CDR1 reads SEHNR; CDR2 reads FQNEAQ (reference sequence). There are 12 residues in the CDR3. Between the trimmed V and J ends, which lost 1 base and 4 bases, there was a span of 5 bases. This CDR3 is CASSLGQYEQYF. The CDR3 coding sequence is TGTGCCAGCAGCTTAGGCCAGTACGAGCAGTACTTC.

The rearrangement links TRBV5-4 to TRBJ2-1; 9 positions agree with TRBD2. Per germline, CDR1 SGHNT and CDR2 YYREEE (reference sequence). This CDR3 has 16 residues. The junction had 9 bases not matched to a gene; V was cut back by 0 bases and J by 8 bases. CDR3 coding DNA: TGTGCCAGCAGCTTGGAGGGCGGGGGGGCCGGCGATGAGCAGTTCTTC. It specifies CASSLEGGGAGDEQFF.

The V and J genes are TRBV5-4 and TRBJ2-5; 15 bases fit TRBD2. Trimming removed 4 bases from V and 4 bases from J; junction bases left unmatched: 5. The CDR3 totals 16 residues. Germline CDR1 reads SGHNT; CDR2 reads YYREEE (reference sequence). The CDR3 bases are TGTGCCAGCAGCCCCGGACTAGCGGGGGGGTTAGAGACCCAGTACTTC. Protein product: CASSPGLAGGLETQYF.

The chain recombines TRBV5-4 with TRBJ2-7; no reliable D call. Trimming left V 2 bases short and J 6 bases short, with 12 bases between. Germline CDR1 SGHNT, CDR2 YYREEE (reference sequence). This CDR3 contains 13 residues. For the CDR3, the DNA is TGTGCCAGCAGCTTTCTAGAGGTGTCCGAGCAGTACTTC. Translating gives CASSFLEVSEQYF.

The chain recombines TRBV6-5 with TRBJ1-2; no definite D call. Germline V gives CDR1 MNHEY, CDR2 SVGAGI. This CDR3 is built from 14 residues. V was clipped by 6 bases and J by 1 base, with 12 bases between them. The CDR3 loop reads CASRLGLSNYGYTF. The CDR3 DNA sequence: TGTGCCAGCAGACTCGGACTGAGTAACTATGGCTACACCTTC.